Listed here is a single TCR beta chain. Its target is not known. Using its own MiXCR run on the reads, TCRdb lists one record per CDR3 protein. Counted here are approximately 390,000 distinct CDR3 sequences, approximately 30% occurring once; the ten biggest clones make up about 13%. The sample comes from a study of T cell repertoires in cytomegalovirus infection. The CDR3 has 13 residues. V was cut by 6 bases and J by 1 base, with 9 bases left in between. Germline V gene lookup returns CDR1 MNHEY and CDR2 SVGEGT. The chain combines TRBV6-2 or TRBV6-3 with TRBJ1-1; D may be TRBD1 (6 bases). The origin of this receptor is a human donor in good health (CMV status not recorded). Some clones in this sample may be carry-over from other donors' samples. The specimen was cultured PBMCs, collected from culture after CMV antigen stimulation. Here the CDR3 reads CASRGTQNTEAFF. CDR3 bases: TGTGCCAGCAGGGGGACACAGAACACTGAAGCTTTCTTT.